One and the same sample provided the 8 T cell receptor beta chains below, sequenced in a study of T cells after yellow fever vaccination. From the 5' RACE reads, TCRdb called clonotypes with MiXCR, one entry per CDR3 protein. Among roughly 320,000 distinct CDR3 sequences, roughly 10% were seen once, and the ten largest hold under 4%. Source: CD4+ T cells sorted from PBMCs, taken 45 days after the yellow fever booster vaccination. These receptors were taken from a man aged 18 to 29 who received the YFV17D yellow fever vaccine.

This clonotype was detected ten times or more. The rearrangement uses TRBV27 and TRBJ1-4; 7 bases align to TRBD1. Losses at the gene ends were 6 bases for V and 5 bases for J; bases not matched to a gene: 6. Germline-derived CDR1 and CDR2 are MNHEY and SMNVEV (reference sequence). There are 14 residues in the CDR3. DNA of the CDR3: TGTGCCAGCAGACTACAGGGGACGAATGAAAAACTGTTTTTT. Translating it yields CASRLQGTNEKLFF.

This chain links TRBV4-1 with TRBJ1-1, with 8 bases matching TRBD1. V lost 1 base and J lost 3; bases outside the gene matches: 10. Germline CDR1 is MGHRA and CDR2 is YSYEKL. The CDR3 is 17 amino acids. CDR3 amino acids: CASSQVGAKTGDTEAFF. CDR3 nucleotides: TGCGCCAGCAGCCAAGTTGGGGCGAAGACAGGGGACACTGAAGCTTTCTTT.

This clonotype showed up just a few times. The chain joins TRBV20-1 to TRBJ1-4, with 7 bases that match TRBD1. This CDR3 region has 13 residues. Germline V gene sequence: CDR1 DFQATT, CDR2 SNEGSKA (reference sequence). V dropped 4 bases and J dropped 8; count of bases not matched to a gene: 7. As DNA, the CDR3 is TGCAGTGCTATCGTTAGGGGGCGGGAAAAACTGTTTTTT. It codes for CSAIVRGREKLFF.

As DNA, the CDR3 is TGTGCCAGCAGCTTAGCGCGGGGACTGAACTACGAGCAGTACTTC. As protein: CASSLARGLNYEQYF. The J gene is TRBJ2-7, the V gene TRBV11-1; D may be TRBD2 (6 bases). Trimming removed 0 bases from V and 3 bases from J, with 12 bases in between. Germline CDR1 is SGHAT and CDR2 is FQDESV (reference sequence). This CDR3 region has 15 residues.

The chain's CDR3 is CSATRQKKRTANYGYTF. DNA for the CDR3: TGCAGTGCGACCCGACAGAAAAAAAGGACCGCTAACTATGGCTACACCTTC. V is TRBV20-1 and J is TRBJ1-2, with D possibly TRBD1 on 5 matching bases. Trimming left V 6 bases short and J 0 bases short, with 23 bases between. Looked up from germline, CDR1 is DFQATT and CDR2 is SNEGSKA (reference sequence). This CDR3 region has 17 residues.

The chain links TRBV3-1 to TRBJ1-2, with D tentatively TRBD1 (6 bases). The CDR3 spans 14 residues. CDR1 is LGHDT, CDR2 YNNKEL, per germline (reference sequence). V was clipped by 6 bases and J by 7 bases, with 18 bases between them. The CDR3 region is CASRFKWGRGGYTF. The CDR3 coding sequence is TGTGCCAGCAGATTTAAATGGGGGCGCGGTGGCTACACCTTC.

This clonotype was detected only a few times. This chain connects TRBV7-2 to TRBJ1-2; D gene ambiguous. Germline loops: CDR1 SGHTA, CDR2 FQGNSA. V was clipped by 5 bases and J by 13 bases, with 20 bases between them. CDR3 length: 13 residues. In DNA form, the CDR3 reads TGTGCCAGCAGCACCTCCGAGGGCACCGCGCCCACCTTC. This gives the protein CASSTSEGTAPTF.

The J gene is TRBJ1-1, the V gene TRBV9; D call uncertain. CDR3 size: 9 residues. Germline V gene lookup returns CDR1 SGDLS and CDR2 YYNGEE. The CDR3 loop is CAANTEAFF. For the CDR3, the DNA is TGTGCGGCTAACACTGAAGCTTTCTTT.